The 19 T cell receptor beta chains listed next were all sequenced from one sample in a study of identifying expanded T cells in peripheral blood (dated by TCRdb to between 2018 and 2021). Library method: the immunoSEQ multiplex PCR assay. What TCRdb holds here is the immuneACCESS table cut down to in-frame rearrangements. Part of the clones is not present; checked against another copy, under half of the missing clones reflect an unresolved V gene, and the others are unexplained. The table for this sample lists about 90,000 clones; roughly 86% of them were counted only once. The top ten hold 5.5% to 7% of the sample. The material sequenced was blood. The receptor source for this set is a person aged 18 to 75 in good health.

The chain couples TRBV29-1 to TRBJ2-7; D is possibly TRBD1 or TRBD2 (5 bases each). CDR3 size: 12 residues. The V end lost 5 bases, the J end lost 2 bases, and 10 bases lay between the germline ends. Germline V CDR1 and CDR2: SQVTM, ANQGSEA. CDR3 sequence reads: CSVKWDAYEQYF. CDR3 in DNA: TGCAGCGTTAAGTGGGACGCCTACGAGCAGTACTTC.

The chain uses TRBV18 and TRBJ1-6, with a possible D match to TRBD1 (5 bases). This CDR3 spans 17 amino acids. CDR1 and CDR2 from the germline V gene are KGHSH and LQKENI. Trimming cost V 4 bases and J 9 bases, with 22 bases left between them. CDR3 protein: CASSQTVSGVQGSPLHF. The CDR3 coding sequence is TGTGCCAGCTCACAAACGGTGTCTGGGGTGCAGGGTTCACCCCTCCACTTT.

The chain recombines TRBV5-6 with TRBJ1-2; D might be TRBD1 (5 bases). V lost 0 bases to trimming and J lost 5 bases, with 23 bases between them. The V gene's germline CDR1 is SGHDT and CDR2 YYEEEE. This CDR3 spans 18 amino acids. The CDR3 nucleotides are TGTGCCAGCAGCTTGGTCGGTCGTGGGGCCGACAGAAGGTATGGCTACACCTTC. Protein sequence: CASSLVGRGADRRYGYTF.

The chain combines TRBV6-6 with TRBJ1-5; D uncertain. V was clipped by 6 bases and J by 5 bases, with 17 bases between them. CDR1 and CDR2 (germline): MNHNY, SVGAGI (reference sequence). This CDR3 spans 15 amino acids. The CDR3: CASRPPGGVDQPQHF. CDR3 DNA: TGTGCCAGCAGACCCCCCGGCGGGGTGGATCAGCCCCAGCATTTT.

This clone was detected once. The rearrangement links TRBV27 to TRBJ1-2; possibly TRBD1 for D (6 bases). V lost 2 bases, J lost 6 bases, and 16 bases lay in between. There are 15 residues in the CDR3. Germline loops: CDR1 MNHEY, CDR2 SMNVEV (reference sequence). In DNA form, the CDR3 reads TGTGCCAGCAGTTTAATTCCAGGGGATTGGAATGGCTACACCTTC. This encodes CASSLIPGDWNGYTF.

The V gene is TRBV10-3, the J gene TRBJ2-3; the match to TRBD2 covers 8 bases. The germline CDR1 and CDR2 sequences are ENHRY and SYGVKD. The CDR3 runs to 16 residues. J lost 0 bases, V lost 0 bases, and 2 bases had no gene match. In DNA form, the CDR3 reads TGTGCCATCAGTGAGTCGGGCGGGGGGAGCACAGATACGCAGTATTTT. Its protein product is CAISESGGGSTDTQYF.

This chain connects TRBV11-3 to TRBJ2-3; no reliable D call. With 1 base removed from V and 1 base from J, the gap between germline ends came to 3 bases. The CDR3 totals 13 residues. The germline V gene encodes CDR1 SGHNT and CDR2 YENEEA. The CDR3 protein is CASSLAGTDTQYF. The CDR3 bases are TGTGCCAGCAGCTTAGCCGGCACAGATACGCAGTATTTT.

The chain uses TRBV7-7 and TRBJ2-7; either TRBD1 or TRBD2 may fit D (6 bases each). Between the trimmed V and J ends, which lost 5 bases and 5 bases, there was a span of 19 bases. The CDR3 length is 15 residues. CDR1 and CDR2 (germline): SSHAT, FNYEAQ (reference sequence). The CDR3 DNA reads as TGTGCCAGCAGCCCAATGCCGGGGGCGAGAGACGAGCAGTACTTC. Translated: CASSPMPGARDEQYF.

This rearrangement joins TRBV19 to TRBJ2-1; D remains unclear. CDR3 size: 16 residues. CDR1 and CDR2 (germline): LNHDA, SQIVND (reference sequence). V was shortened by 5 bases and J by 4 bases, with 18 bases between the two germline ends. The CDR3 nucleotides are TGTGCCAGTAGTTTTAGGGCAGGTCACGCTTACAATGAGCAGTTCTTC. Its protein product is CASSFRAGHAYNEQFF.

This chain links TRBV21-1 with TRBJ2-7. TRBV21-1 has pseudogene status. CDR3 length equals 15 residues. In DNA, the CDR3 is TGTGCCAGCAGCAAAGTGCTCTCTTCGTCCTACGAGCAGTACTTC. This encodes CASSKVLSSSYEQYF.

V usage is TRBV10-3 and J usage is TRBJ1-2, with 11 bases matching TRBD1. CDR1 is ENHRY, CDR2 SYGVKD, per germline. This CDR3 is built from 15 residues. Trimming cost V 0 bases and J 4 bases; bases outside gene matches: 1. The CDR3 nucleotides are TGTGCCATCAGTGAGTCGGGGACAGGGGGCTATGGCTACACCTTC. It specifies CAISESGTGGYGYTF.

The sample holds one count of this clone. The chain joins TRBV2 to TRBJ2-2, with D unclear. The CDR3 is 15 residues long. Trimming pared 6 bases from V and 2 bases from J, leaving 13 bases between. Germline values: CDR1 SNHLY, CDR2 FYNNEI. This CDR3 reads CASSREWANTGELFF. The CDR3 nucleotides are TGTGCCAGCAGCCGAGAATGGGCAAACACCGGGGAGCTGTTTTTT.

The chain combines TRBV7-9 with TRBJ1-5; D not resolved. The germline V gene encodes CDR1 SEHNR and CDR2 FQNEAQ (reference sequence). Trimming shortened V by 8 bases and J by 5 bases, and 13 bases separated the two germline ends. The CDR3 has 13 residues. CDR3 nucleotides: TGTGCCAGCGCAAGAGGATCGGATCAGCCCCAGCATTTT. This gives the protein CASARGSDQPQHF.

The chain's CDR3 is CSVGGDSDSGNTIYF. CDR3 DNA sequence: TGCAGCGTTGGCGGAGACTCGGACTCTGGAAACACCATATATTTT. The chain is built from TRBV29-1 and TRBJ1-3, with D hard to call. Trimming took 4 bases from V and 0 from J, leaving 13 bases between them. The CDR3 totals 15 residues. Germline CDR1 SQVTM, CDR2 ANQGSEA.

The gene calls are TRBV9 and TRBJ2-3; 8 bases fit TRBD2. The V segment lost 3 bases and the J segment 7 bases; nucleotides outside the gene matches: 10. The CDR3 contains 15 residues. From germline, CDR1 is SGDLS and CDR2 YYNGEE. This CDR3 reads CASSGDGTRGNTQYF. In DNA form, the CDR3 reads TGTGCCAGCAGCGGCGACGGGACTAGAGGAAATACGCAGTATTTT.

V and J are TRBV2 and TRBJ1-2; 12 bases agree with TRBD1. V shed 6 bases, J shed 5 bases, and the junction held 4 bases outside the gene matches. CDR3 length equals 14 residues. Germline CDR1 reads SNHLY; CDR2 reads FYNNEI. The CDR3 is CASRRDRGQYGYTF. The DNA for the CDR3 is TGTGCCAGCAGGAGGGACAGGGGGCAATATGGCTACACCTTC.

Only a few counts were recorded for this clone. The genes are TRBV15 and TRBJ1-2, with TRBD1 matching 11 bases. V was clipped by 4 bases and J by 4 bases; unmatched bases: 2. The CDR3 loop spans 14 amino acids. Per the germline V gene, CDR1 is LNHNV and CDR2 is YYDKDF (reference sequence). CDR3 sequence (DNA): TGTGCCACCAGCATGGGACAGGGGGGCTATGGCTACACCTTC. This encodes CATSMGQGGYGYTF.

The chain recombines TRBV2 with TRBJ1-5, with 10 nucleotides matching TRBD1. The CDR3 extends over 15 amino acids. The ends lost 6 bases at V and 2 bases at J; junction bases unmatched: 4. Germline V gene lookup returns CDR1 SNHLY and CDR2 FYNNEI. The CDR3 DNA reads TGTGCCAGCAGGGCCGGGACAGGGGGCAATCAGCCCCAGCATTTT. This codes for CASRAGTGGNQPQHF. The full variable domain, its missing parts supplied by reference TRBV2 and TRBJ1-5, is EPEVTQTPSHQVTQMGQEVILRCVPISNHLYFYWYRQILGQKVEFLVSFYNNEISEKSEIFDDQFSVERPDGSNFTLKIRSTKLEDSAMYFCASRAGTGGNQPQHFGDGTRLSIL.

The chain uses TRBV6-5 and TRBJ2-7, with 10 bases fitting TRBD1. Per germline, CDR1 MNHEY and CDR2 SVGAGI. The CDR3 runs to 13 residues. V was clipped by 6 bases and J by 5 bases; unmatched bases: 4. CDR3 DNA: TGTGCCAGCAGCCGGGACAGGGGACACGAGCAGTACTTC. Protein: CASSRDRGHEQYF.